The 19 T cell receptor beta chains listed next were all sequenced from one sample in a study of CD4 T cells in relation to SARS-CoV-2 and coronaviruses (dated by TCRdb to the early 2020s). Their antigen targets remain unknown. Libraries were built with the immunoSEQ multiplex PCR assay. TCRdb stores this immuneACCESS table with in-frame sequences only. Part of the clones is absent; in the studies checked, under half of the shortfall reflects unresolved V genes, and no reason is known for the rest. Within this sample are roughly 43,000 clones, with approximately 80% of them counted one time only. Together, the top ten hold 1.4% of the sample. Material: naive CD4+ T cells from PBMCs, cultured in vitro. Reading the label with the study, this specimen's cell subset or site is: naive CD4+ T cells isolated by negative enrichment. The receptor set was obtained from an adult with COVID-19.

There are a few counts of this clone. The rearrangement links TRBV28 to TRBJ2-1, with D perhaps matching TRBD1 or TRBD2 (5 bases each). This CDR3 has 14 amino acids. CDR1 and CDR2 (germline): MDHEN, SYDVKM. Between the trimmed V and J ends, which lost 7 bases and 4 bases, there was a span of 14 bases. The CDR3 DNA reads TGTGCCAGCAACGTTCTGGGACGATACAATGAGCAGTTCTTC. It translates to CASNVLGRYNEQFF.

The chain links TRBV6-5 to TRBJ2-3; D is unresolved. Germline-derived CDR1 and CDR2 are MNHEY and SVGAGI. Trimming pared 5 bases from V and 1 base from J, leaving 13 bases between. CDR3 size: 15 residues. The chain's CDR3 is CASSRLVSGTDTQYF. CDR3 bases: TGTGCCAGCAGTAGACTCGTCAGCGGCACAGATACGCAGTATTTT.

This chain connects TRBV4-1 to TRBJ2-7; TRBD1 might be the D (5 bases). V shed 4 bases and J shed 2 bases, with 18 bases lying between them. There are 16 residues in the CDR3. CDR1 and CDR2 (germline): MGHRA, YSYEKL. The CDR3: CASSPVPGPRAYEQYF. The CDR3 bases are TGCGCCAGCAGCCCCGTACCAGGGCCGAGAGCCTACGAGCAGTACTTC.

In nucleotides, the CDR3 is TGTGCCAGCAGCTTAGTCCGGGGACCGACATCCTACGAGCAGTACTTC. Amino acid sequence: CASSLVRGPTSYEQYF. The V gene is TRBV11-2, the J gene TRBJ2-7, with D perhaps matching TRBD1 or TRBD2 (5 bases each). Trimming took 1 base from V and 1 from J, leaving 14 bases between them. Germline CDR1 SGHAT, CDR2 FQNNGV. The CDR3 has 16 residues.

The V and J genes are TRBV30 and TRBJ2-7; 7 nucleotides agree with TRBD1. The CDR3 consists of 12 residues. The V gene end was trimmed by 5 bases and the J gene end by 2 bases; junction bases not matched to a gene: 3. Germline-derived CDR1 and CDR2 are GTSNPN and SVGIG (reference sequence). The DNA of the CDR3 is TGTGCCTGGGGGACAGATACCTACGAGCAGTACTTC. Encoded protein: CAWGTDTYEQYF.

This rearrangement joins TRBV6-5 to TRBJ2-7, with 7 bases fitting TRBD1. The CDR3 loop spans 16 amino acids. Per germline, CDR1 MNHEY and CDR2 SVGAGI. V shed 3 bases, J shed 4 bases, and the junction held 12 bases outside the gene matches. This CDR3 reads CASSYEVGGDRYEQYF. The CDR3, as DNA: TGTGCCAGCAGTTATGAGGTAGGGGGCGATCGGTACGAGCAGTACTTC.

CDR3 nucleotide sequence: TGCGCCAGCAGCCCTAAGCGGTCCCGCGGTAGTAACACAGATACGCAGTATTTT. As protein: CASSPKRSRGSNTDTQYF. The J gene is TRBJ2-3, the V gene TRBV4-1; tentative D call: TRBD2 (5 bases). The V and J ends lost 4 bases and 2 bases respectively, with 22 bases between them. The CDR3 extends over 18 amino acids. The germline CDR1 and CDR2 sequences are MGHRA and YSYEKL.

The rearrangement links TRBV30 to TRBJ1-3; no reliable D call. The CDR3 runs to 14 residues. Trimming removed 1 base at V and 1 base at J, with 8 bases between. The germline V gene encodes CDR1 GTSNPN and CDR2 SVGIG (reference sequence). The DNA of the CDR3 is TGTGCCTGGAGTGAAGGATTATCTGGAAACACCATATATTTT. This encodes CAWSEGLSGNTIYF.

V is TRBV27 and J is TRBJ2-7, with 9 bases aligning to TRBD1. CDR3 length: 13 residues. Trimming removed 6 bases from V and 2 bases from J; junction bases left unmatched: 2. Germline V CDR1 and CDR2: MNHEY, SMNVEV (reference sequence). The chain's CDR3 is CASSRTGAYEQYF. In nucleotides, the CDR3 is TGTGCCAGCAGCCGGACAGGGGCCTACGAGCAGTACTTC.

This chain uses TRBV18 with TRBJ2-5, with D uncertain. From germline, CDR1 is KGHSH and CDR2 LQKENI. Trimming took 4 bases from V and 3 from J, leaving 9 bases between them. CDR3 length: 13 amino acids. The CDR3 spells CASSLQKKETQYF. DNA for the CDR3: TGTGCCAGCTCACTACAGAAGAAAGAGACCCAGTACTTC.

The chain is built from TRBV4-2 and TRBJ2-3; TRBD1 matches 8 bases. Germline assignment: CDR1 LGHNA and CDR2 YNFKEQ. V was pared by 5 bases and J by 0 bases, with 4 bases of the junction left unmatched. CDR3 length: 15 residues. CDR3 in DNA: TGTGCCAGCAGCACGGGACAGGACAGCACAGATACGCAGTATTTT. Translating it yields CASSTGQDSTDTQYF.

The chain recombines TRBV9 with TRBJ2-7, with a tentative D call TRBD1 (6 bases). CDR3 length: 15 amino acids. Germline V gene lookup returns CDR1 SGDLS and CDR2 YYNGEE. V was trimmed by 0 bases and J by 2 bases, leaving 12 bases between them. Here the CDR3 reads CASSVGGRGPYEQYF. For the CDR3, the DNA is TGTGCCAGCAGCGTAGGCGGCAGGGGCCCCTACGAGCAGTACTTC. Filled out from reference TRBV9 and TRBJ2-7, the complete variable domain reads DSGVTQTPKHLITATGQRVTLRCSPRSGDLSVYWYQQSLDQGLQFLIQYYNGEERAKGNILERFSAQQFPDLHSELNLSSLELGDSALYFCASSVGGRGPYEQYFGPGTRLTVT.

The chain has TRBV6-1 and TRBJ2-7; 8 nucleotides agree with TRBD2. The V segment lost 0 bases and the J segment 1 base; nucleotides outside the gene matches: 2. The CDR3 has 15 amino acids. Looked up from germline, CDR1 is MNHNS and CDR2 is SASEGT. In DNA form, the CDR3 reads TGTGCCAGCAGTGAAGCGCCGGGGGGGTCCTACGAGCAGTACTTC. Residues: CASSEAPGGSYEQYF.

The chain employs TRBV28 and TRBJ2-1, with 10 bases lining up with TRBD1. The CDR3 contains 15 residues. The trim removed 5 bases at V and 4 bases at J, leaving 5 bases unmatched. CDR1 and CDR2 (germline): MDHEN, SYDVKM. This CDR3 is CASSPPGQGYNEQFF. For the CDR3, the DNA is TGTGCCAGCAGTCCGCCGGGACAGGGGTACAATGAGCAGTTCTTC.

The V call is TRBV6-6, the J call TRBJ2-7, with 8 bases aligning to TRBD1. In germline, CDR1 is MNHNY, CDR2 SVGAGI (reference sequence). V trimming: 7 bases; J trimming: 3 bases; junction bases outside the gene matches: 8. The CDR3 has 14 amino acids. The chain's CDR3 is CASIRGTGGYEQYF. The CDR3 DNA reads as TGTGCCAGCATCAGGGGGACAGGCGGCTACGAGCAGTACTTC.

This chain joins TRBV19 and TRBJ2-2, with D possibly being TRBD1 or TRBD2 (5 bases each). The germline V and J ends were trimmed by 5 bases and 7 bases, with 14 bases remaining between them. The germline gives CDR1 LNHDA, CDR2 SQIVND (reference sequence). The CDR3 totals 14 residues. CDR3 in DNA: TGTGCCAGTAGTGTCGGGACCACGAGCGGGGAGCTGTTTTTT. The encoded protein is CASSVGTTSGELFF.

The CDR3 loop is CASRETGGAETQYF. The CDR3 DNA is TGTGCCAGCAGGGAGACAGGGGGCGCTGAGACCCAGTACTTC. The chain couples TRBV28 to TRBJ2-5; 10 nucleotides line up with TRBD1. Germline-derived CDR1 and CDR2 are MDHEN and SYDVKM. The CDR3 length is 14 residues. The ends lost 6 bases at V and 5 bases at J; junction bases unmatched: 6. Using reference TRBV28 and TRBJ2-5 for the parts outside the CDR3, the full variable domain is DVKVTQSSRYLVKRTGEKVFLECVQDMDHENMFWYRQDPGLGLRLIYFSYDVKMKEKGDIPEGYSVSREKKERFSLILESASTNQTSMYLCASRETGGAETQYFGPGTRLLVL.

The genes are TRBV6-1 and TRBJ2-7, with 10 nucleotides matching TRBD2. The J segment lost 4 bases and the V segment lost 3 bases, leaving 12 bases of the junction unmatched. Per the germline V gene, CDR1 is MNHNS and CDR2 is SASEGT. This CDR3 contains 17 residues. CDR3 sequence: CASSDLRLAGLNYEQYF. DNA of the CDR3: TGTGCCAGCAGTGACCTTAGACTAGCGGGTCTGAATTACGAGCAGTACTTC.

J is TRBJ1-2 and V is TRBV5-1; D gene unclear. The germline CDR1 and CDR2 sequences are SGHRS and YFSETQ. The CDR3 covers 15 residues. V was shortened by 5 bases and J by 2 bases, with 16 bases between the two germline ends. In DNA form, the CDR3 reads TGCGCCAGCAGTTATCCAGATAGCTCCAACTATGGCTACACCTTC. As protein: CASSYPDSSNYGYTF.